These 9 T cell receptor beta chains came from one sample sequenced in a study of blood T cell repertoires in COVID-19. Using immunoSEQ multiplex PCR, the repertoire was profiled, and TCRdb retains in-frame clones only, with some absent. The data hold some 190,000 clones, with around 86% observed a single time. The sample taken for sequencing was PBMCs or T cells enriched from blood (not recorded which). The receptors derive from a woman aged 35 to 49 in a cohort exposed to, infected with or recovered from COVID-19 (not recorded which).

This chain links TRBV4-1 with TRBJ2-2; D unclear. Between the trimmed V and J ends, which lost 1 base and 4 bases, there was a span of 10 bases. Germline assignment: CDR1 MGHRA and CDR2 YSYEKL. This CDR3 has 15 amino acids. CDR3 nucleotide sequence: TGCGCCAGCAGCCAAGTGGGCAGTGGCACCGGGGAGCTGTTTTTT. Encoded protein: CASSQVGSGTGELFF.

J is TRBJ2-7 and V is TRBV28; 7 bases match TRBD1. This CDR3 is 14 amino acids long. Germline values: CDR1 MDHEN, CDR2 SYDVKM. V was pared by 6 bases and J by 6 bases, with 11 bases of the junction left unmatched. Here the CDR3 reads CASSRTTGTGEQYF. The CDR3 bases are TGTGCCAGCAGCCGAACGACAGGGACGGGCGAGCAGTACTTC.

This chain links TRBV4-1 with TRBJ1-2; TRBD1 is a possible D gene (6 bases). Looked up from germline, CDR1 is MGHRA and CDR2 is YSYEKL. This CDR3 spans 14 amino acids. V was trimmed by 6 bases and J by 2 bases, leaving 13 bases between them. As DNA, the CDR3 is TGCGCCAGCAGGGAACCAGGGGAAAACTATGGCTACACCTTC. As protein: CASREPGENYGYTF.

The genes are TRBV9 and TRBJ1-1; D call uncertain. Trimming removed 3 bases at V and 6 bases at J, with 9 bases between. Looked up from germline, CDR1 is SGDLS and CDR2 is YYNGEE. The CDR3 totals 12 residues. The CDR3 reads CASSAAPPEAFF. The CDR3 DNA follows: TGTGCCAGCAGCGCAGCGCCCCCTGAAGCTTTCTTT.

This clone was counted once. The V gene is TRBV2, the J gene TRBJ1-4; D is unresolved. Germline values: CDR1 SNHLY, CDR2 FYNNEI. V lost 1 base to trimming and J lost 8 bases, with 20 bases between them. This CDR3 spans 17 amino acids. CDR3 coding DNA: TGTGCCAGCAGTGAAGTAGGTCCGGGGTCCTCGGGGGAAAAACTGTTTTTT. As protein: CASSEVGPGSSGEKLFF.

The chain is built from TRBV5-1 and TRBJ1-2; the D gene is possibly TRBD1 (6 bases). This CDR3 is built from 16 residues. Per germline, CDR1 SGHRS and CDR2 YFSETQ. V lost 4 bases to trimming and J lost 3 bases, with 19 bases between them. CDR3 in DNA: TGCGCCAGCAGCCCTATACTGACAGGACCAGACTATGGCTACACCTTC. Its protein is CASSPILTGPDYGYTF.

This clone was seen only a few times. This chain links TRBV7-8 with TRBJ1-3, with TRBD1 as a possible D gene (6 bases). The V end was cut by 3 bases, the J end by 3 bases, with 12 bases between. Looked up from germline, CDR1 is SGHVS and CDR2 is FQNEAQ. There are 15 residues in the CDR3. The DNA for the CDR3 is TGTGCCAGCAGCTTTCAGGGGAATTATGGAAACACCATATATTTT. Its translation: CASSFQGNYGNTIYF.

J is TRBJ2-1 and V is TRBV2; 14 bases map to TRBD2. The J segment lost 10 bases and the V segment lost 7 bases, leaving 9 bases of the junction unmatched. The CDR3 runs to 15 residues. In germline, CDR1 is SNHLY, CDR2 FYNNEI. Written as DNA, the CDR3 is TGTGCCAGCACCCAGGGACTAGCGGGAGACAGGGAGCAGTTCTTC. Protein product: CASTQGLAGDREQFF.

There are a few counts of this clone. The chain couples TRBV4-1 to TRBJ2-5; 11 bases are a match to TRBD2. V trimming: 1 base; J trimming: 3 bases; junction bases outside the gene matches: 13. The CDR3 consists of 19 residues. Germline lookup yields CDR1 MGHRA and CDR2 YSYEKL. The CDR3 sequence: CASSQVASGGLPDEETQYF. The CDR3 DNA reads TGCGCCAGCAGCCAAGTTGCTAGCGGGGGGCTCCCTGATGAAGAGACCCAGTACTTC.